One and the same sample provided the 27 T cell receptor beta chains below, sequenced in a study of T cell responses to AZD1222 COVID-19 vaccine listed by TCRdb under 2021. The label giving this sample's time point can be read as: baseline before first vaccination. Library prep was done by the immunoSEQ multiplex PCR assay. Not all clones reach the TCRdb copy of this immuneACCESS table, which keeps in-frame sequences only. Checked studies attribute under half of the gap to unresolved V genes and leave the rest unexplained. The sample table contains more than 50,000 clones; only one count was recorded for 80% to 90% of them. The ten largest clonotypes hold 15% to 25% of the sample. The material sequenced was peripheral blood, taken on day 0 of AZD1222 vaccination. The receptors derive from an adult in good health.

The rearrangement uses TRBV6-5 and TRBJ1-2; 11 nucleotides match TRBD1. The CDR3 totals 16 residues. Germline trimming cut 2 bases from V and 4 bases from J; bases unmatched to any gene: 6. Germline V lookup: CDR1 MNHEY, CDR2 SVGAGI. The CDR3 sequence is CASSYIRTGGGYGYTF. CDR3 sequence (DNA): TGTGCCAGCAGTTACATCCGGACAGGGGGCGGCTATGGCTACACCTTC.

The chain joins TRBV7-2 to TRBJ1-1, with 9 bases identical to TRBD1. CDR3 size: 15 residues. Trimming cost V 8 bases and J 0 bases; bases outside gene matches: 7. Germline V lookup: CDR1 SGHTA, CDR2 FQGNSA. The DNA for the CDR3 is TGTGCCAGCGGAAAGAGACAGGGGGTGAACACTGAAGCTTTCTTT. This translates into CASGKRQGVNTEAFF.

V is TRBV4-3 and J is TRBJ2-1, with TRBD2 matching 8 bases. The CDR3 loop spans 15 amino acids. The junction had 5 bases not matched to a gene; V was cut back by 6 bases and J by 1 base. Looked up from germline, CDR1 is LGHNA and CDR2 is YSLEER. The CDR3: CASRRREESYNEQFF. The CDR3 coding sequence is TGCGCCAGCAGGAGGCGGGAGGAGTCCTACAATGAGCAGTTCTTC.

The CDR3 DNA reads as TGTGCTAGTGGTTTGGTCCAACCAGTTACAGGGTATAGCAATCAGCCCCAGCATTTT. Residues: CASGLVQPVTGYSNQPQHF. The J gene is TRBJ1-5, the V gene TRBV12-5, with D maybe TRBD1 (6 bases). The CDR3 loop spans 19 amino acids. V lost 0 bases, J lost 0 bases, and 18 bases lay in between. Germline V CDR1 and CDR2: LGHNT, FRNRAP.

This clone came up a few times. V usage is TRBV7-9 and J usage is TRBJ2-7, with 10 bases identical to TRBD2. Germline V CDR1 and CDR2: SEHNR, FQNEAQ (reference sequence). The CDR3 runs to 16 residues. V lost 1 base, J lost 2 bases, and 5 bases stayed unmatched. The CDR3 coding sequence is TGTGCCAGCAGCTTAGAGGCTAGCGGGAGACCCTACGAGCAGTACTTC. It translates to CASSLEASGRPYEQYF.

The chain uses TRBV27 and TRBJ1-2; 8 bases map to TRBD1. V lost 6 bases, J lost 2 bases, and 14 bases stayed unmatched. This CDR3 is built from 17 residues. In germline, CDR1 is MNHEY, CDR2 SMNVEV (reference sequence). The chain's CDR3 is CASSPRWDRSLNYGYTF. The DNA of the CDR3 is TGTGCCAGCAGCCCCCGATGGGACAGGAGCCTGAACTATGGCTACACCTTC.

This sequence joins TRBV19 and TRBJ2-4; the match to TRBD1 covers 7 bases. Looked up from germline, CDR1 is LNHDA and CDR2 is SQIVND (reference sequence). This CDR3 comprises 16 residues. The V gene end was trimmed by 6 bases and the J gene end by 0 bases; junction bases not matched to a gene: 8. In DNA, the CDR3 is TGTGCCAGTAGCACGGACAGGAGTTTAGCCAAAAACATTCAGTACTTC. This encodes CASSTDRSLAKNIQYF.

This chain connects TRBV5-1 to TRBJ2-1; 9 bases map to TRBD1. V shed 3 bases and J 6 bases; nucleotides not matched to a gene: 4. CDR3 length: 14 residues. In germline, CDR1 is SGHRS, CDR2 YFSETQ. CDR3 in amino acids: CASSSQGAANEQFF. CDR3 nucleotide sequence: TGCGCCAGCAGCTCACAGGGGGCGGCCAATGAGCAGTTCTTC.

The CDR3 nucleotides read TGTGCCAGTAGGGCCGACCGGAAAGGGGAGCTGTTTTTT. It is translated as CASRADRKGELFF. The V gene is TRBV19, the J gene TRBJ2-2, with D hard to call. The CDR3 is made up of 13 amino acids. The V end lost 6 bases, the J end lost 8 bases, and 13 bases lay between the germline ends. The V gene's germline CDR1 is LNHDA and CDR2 SQIVND (reference sequence).

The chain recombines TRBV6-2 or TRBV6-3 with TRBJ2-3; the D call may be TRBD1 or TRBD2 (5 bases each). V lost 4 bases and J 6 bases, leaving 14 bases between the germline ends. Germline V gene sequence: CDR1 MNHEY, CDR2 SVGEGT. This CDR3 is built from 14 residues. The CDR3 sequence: CASSSYGDLDTQYF. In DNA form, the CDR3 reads TGTGCCAGCAGTTCATACGGGGACCTCGATACGCAGTATTTT.

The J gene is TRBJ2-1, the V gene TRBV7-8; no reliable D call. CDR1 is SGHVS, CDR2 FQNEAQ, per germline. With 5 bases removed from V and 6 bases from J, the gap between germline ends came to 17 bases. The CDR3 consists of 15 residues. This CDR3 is CASSPVWGTGNEQFF. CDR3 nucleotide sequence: TGTGCCAGCAGCCCTGTATGGGGTACGGGCAATGAGCAGTTCTTC.

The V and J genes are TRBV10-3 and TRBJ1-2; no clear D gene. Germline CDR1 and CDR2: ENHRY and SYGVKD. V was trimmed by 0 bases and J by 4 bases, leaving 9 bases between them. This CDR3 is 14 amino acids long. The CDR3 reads CAISESKTVYGYTF. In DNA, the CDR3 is TGTGCCATCAGTGAGTCGAAGACGGTCTATGGCTACACCTTC.

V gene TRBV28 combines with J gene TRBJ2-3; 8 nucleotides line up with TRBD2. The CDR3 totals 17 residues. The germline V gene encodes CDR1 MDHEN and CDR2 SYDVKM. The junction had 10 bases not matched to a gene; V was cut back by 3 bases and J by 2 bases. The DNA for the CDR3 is TGTGCCAGCAGTTTCCCCGGGGTAGCGGGATACACAGATACGCAGTATTTT. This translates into CASSFPGVAGYTDTQYF.

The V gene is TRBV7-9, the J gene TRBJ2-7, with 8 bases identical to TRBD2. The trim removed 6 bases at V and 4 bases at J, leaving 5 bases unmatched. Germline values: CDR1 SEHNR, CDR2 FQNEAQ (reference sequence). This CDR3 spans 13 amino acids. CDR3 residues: CASSTGGYYEQYF. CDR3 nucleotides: TGTGCCAGCAGTACGGGGGGGTATTACGAGCAGTACTTC.

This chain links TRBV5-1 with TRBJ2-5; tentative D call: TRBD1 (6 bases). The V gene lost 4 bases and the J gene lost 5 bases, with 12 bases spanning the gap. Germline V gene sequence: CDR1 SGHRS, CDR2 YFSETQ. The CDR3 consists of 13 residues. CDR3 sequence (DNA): TGCGCCAGCAGCCCGCAGGGGTGGGAGACCCAGTACTTC. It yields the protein CASSPQGWETQYF.

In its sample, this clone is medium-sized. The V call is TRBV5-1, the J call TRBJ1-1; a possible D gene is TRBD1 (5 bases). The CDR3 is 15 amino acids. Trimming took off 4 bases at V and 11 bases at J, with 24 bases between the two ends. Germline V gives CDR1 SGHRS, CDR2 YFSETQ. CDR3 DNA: TGCGCCAGCAGCCCTGGGCCCCGGGCCCCGGGGGAGGCTTTCTTT. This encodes CASSPGPRAPGEAFF.

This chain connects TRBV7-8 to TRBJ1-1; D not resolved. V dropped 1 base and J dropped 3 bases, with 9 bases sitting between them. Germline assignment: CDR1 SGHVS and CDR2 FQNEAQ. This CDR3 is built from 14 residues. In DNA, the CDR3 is TGTGCCAGCAGCTTAGTAAGTGAATACACTGAAGCTTTCTTT. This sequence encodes CASSLVSEYTEAFF. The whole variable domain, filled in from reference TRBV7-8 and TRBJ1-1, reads GAGVSQSPRYKVAKRGQDVALRCDPISGHVSLFWYQQALGQGPEFLTYFQNEAQLDKSGLPSDRFFAERPEGSVSTLKIQRTQQEDSAVYLCASSLVSEYTEAFFGQGTRLTVV.

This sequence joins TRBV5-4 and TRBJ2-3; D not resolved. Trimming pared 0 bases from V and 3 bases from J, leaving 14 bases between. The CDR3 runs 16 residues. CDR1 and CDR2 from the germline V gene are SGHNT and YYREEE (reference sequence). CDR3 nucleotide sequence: TGTGCCAGCAGCTTGGCCGTTCTTTCTAGTACAGATACGCAGTATTTT. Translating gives CASSLAVLSSTDTQYF.

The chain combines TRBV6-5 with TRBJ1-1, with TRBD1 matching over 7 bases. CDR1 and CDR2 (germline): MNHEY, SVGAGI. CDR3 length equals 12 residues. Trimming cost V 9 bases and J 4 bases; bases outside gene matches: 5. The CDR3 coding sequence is TGTGCCAGTCATACAGGGGTCACTGAAGCTTTCTTT. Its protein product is CASHTGVTEAFF.

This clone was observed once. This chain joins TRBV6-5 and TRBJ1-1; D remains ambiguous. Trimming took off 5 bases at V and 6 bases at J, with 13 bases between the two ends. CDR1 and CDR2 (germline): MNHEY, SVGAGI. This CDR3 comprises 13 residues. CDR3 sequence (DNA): TGTGCCAGCAGTACCCAGGTTGTCGCTGAAGCTTTCTTT. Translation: CASSTQVVAEAFF.

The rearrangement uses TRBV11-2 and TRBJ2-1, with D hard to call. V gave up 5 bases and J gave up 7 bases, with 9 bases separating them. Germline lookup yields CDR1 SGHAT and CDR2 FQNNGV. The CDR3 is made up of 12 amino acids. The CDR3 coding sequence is TGTGCCAGCAGCATCCTCACAAATGAGCAGTTCTTC. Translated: CASSILTNEQFF.

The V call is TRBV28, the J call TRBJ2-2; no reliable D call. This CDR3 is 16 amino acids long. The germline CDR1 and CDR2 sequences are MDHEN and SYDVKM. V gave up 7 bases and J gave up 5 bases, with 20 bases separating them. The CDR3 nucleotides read TGTGCCAGCATTTCTATCCGAGACACGTCTACCGGGGAGCTGTTTTTT. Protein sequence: CASISIRDTSTGELFF. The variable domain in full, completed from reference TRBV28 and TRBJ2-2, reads DVKVTQSSRYLVKRTGEKVFLECVQDMDHENMFWYRQDPGLGLRLIYFSYDVKMKEKGDIPEGYSVSREKKERFSLILESASTNQTSMYLCASISIRDTSTGELFFGEGSRLTVL.

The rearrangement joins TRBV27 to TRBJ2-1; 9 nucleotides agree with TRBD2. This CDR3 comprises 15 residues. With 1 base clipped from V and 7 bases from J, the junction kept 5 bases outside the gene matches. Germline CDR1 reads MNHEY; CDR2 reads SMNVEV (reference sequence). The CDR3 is CASSLYSGRSNEQFF. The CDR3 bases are TGTGCCAGCAGTTTATATAGCGGGAGATCGAATGAGCAGTTCTTC.

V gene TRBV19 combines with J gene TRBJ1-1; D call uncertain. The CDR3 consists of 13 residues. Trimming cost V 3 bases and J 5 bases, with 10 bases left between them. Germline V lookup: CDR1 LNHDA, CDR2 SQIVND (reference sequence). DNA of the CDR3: TGTGCCAGTAGTATTGTGACAAAGACTGAAGCTTTCTTT. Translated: CASSIVTKTEAFF. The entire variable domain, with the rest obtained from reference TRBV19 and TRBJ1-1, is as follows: DGGITQSPKYLFRKEGQNVTLSCEQNLNHDAMYWYRQDPGQGLRLIYYSQIVNDFQKGDIAEGYSVSREKKESFPLTVTSAQKNPTAFYLCASSIVTKTEAFFGQGTRLTVV.

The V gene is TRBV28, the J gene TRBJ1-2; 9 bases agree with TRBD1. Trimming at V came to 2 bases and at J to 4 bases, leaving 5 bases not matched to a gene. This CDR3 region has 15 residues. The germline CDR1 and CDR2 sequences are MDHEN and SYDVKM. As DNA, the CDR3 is TGTGCCAGCAGTTTACTAGGGACAGGGTCCTATGGCTACACCTTC. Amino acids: CASSLLGTGSYGYTF.

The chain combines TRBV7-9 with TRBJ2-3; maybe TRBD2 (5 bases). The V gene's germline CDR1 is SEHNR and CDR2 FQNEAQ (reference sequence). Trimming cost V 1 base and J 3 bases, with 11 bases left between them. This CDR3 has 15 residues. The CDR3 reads CASSLGTSITDTQYF. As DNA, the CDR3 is TGTGCCAGCAGCTTAGGGACTTCGATTACAGATACGCAGTATTTT.

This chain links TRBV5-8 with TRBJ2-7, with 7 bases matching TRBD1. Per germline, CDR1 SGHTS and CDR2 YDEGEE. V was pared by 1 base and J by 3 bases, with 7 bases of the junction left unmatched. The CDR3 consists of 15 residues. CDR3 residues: CASSLNGQAIYEQYF. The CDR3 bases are TGTGCCAGCAGCTTGAACGGACAGGCGATCTACGAGCAGTACTTC. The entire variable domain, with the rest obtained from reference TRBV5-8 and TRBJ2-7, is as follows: EAGVTQSPTHLIKTRGQQATLRCSPISGHTSVYWYQQALGLGLQFLLWYDEGEERNRGNFPPRFSGRQFPNYSSELNVNALELEDSALYLCASSLNGQAIYEQYFGPGTRLTVT.